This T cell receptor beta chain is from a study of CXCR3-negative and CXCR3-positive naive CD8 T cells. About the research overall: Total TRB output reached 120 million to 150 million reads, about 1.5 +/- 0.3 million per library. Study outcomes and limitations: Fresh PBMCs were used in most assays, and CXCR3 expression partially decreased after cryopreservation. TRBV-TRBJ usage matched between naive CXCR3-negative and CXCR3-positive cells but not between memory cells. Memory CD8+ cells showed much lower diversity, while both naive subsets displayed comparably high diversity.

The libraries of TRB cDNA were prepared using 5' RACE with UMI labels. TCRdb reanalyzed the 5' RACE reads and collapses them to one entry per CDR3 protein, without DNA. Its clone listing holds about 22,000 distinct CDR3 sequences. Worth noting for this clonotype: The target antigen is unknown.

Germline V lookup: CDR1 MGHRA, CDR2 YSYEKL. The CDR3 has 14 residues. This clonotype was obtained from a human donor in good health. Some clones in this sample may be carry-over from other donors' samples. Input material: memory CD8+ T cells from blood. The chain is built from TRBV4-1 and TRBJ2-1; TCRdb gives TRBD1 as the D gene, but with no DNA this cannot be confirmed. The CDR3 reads CASSQERGFREQFF.